This T cell receptor beta chain was recovered during a study of T-cell memory formation after mild COVID-19. Study findings and constraints: Pre-infection memory already had some responding clones, implying cross-reactive memory joined.

TCRdb recomputed calls from the 5' RACE reads with MiXCR, one row per CDR3 protein. The sample has 250,000 to 350,000 distinct CDR3 sequences; 15% to 20% are singletons. The CDR3 has 14 residues. J was trimmed by 3 bases and V by 4 bases; bases with no gene match: 3. The V gene's germline CDR1 is MGHDK and CDR2 SYGVNS. As to this clonotype: The target antigen is unknown.

The chain carries TRBV25-1 and TRBJ1-2, with 9 bases that match TRBD1. The TCR comes from a man younger than 35 who had mild COVID-19 (a few samples of this study predate the infection). Cell type and time point are not known. Sequencing input: PBMCs or a T cell subset sorted from them (not recorded which). CDR3: CASSGTGDHYGYTF. In DNA, the CDR3 is TGTGCCAGCAGTGGGACAGGGGATCACTATGGCTACACCTTC.